These 30 T cell receptor beta chains were all obtained from the same sample, sequenced in a study of T-cell memory formation after mild COVID-19 (dated by TCRdb to about 2021). Receptor amplification or capture employed 5' RACE. The run used an Illumina NovaSeq 6000. TCRdb reran the public reads through fastp at Q25 and MiXCR, keeping productive beta chains. Rows are combined by CDR3 protein, so each entry shows the most common genes and DNA. This sample is represented by roughly 400,000 distinct CDR3 sequences; approximately 15% of them were singletons. Roughly a fifth of the sample goes to the ten largest clones. The sample was PBMCs or a T cell subset sorted from them (not recorded which). These TCRs come from a man younger than 35 who had mild COVID-19 (a few samples of this study predate the infection). The sample titles of this study are shuffled in the database, so cell type and time point are left out; the donor was told from shared clones.

This clonotype was detected a few times. The rearrangement links TRBV6-6 to TRBJ1-2; D is uncertain. V lost 8 bases, J lost 8 bases, and 15 bases lay in between. CDR1 and CDR2 from the germline V gene are MNHNY and SVGAGI (reference sequence). The CDR3 length is 12 residues. In DNA, the CDR3 is TGTGCCAGCCTACTTTACAGTTTAGGCTACACCTTC. This encodes CASLLYSLGYTF.

A few counts support this clonotype. The chain has TRBV7-2 and TRBJ2-1; 7 bases line up with TRBD2. CDR3 size: 15 residues. The trim removed 5 bases at V and 8 bases at J, leaving 12 bases unmatched. Germline loops: CDR1 SGHTA, CDR2 FQGNSA. This chain's CDR3 is CASSALASWGYEQFF. Written as DNA, the CDR3 is TGTGCCAGCAGCGCACTAGCGTCTTGGGGCTATGAGCAGTTCTTC.

This clonotype was picked up a small number of times. The rearrangement uses TRBV29-1 and TRBJ1-1; D not certain. The V gene's germline CDR1 is SQVTM and CDR2 ANQGSEA. Trimming took off 2 bases at V and 0 bases at J, with 13 bases between the two ends. The CDR3 is 15 amino acids. CDR3 bases: TGCAGCGTTGAACCTCCTAGTTGGATGAACACTGAAGCTTTCTTT. Residues: CSVEPPSWMNTEAFF.

The chain uses TRBV30 and TRBJ1-6, with D possibly matching TRBD1 (6 bases). Per the germline V gene, CDR1 is GTSNPN and CDR2 is SVGIG (reference sequence). The CDR3 sequence is 14 residues long. Trimming removed 0 bases from V and 9 bases from J, with 12 bases in between. The CDR3 reads CAWSVALGGSPLHF. CDR3 DNA: TGTGCCTGGAGTGTCGCGCTAGGGGGTTCACCCCTCCACTTT.

There are a few counts of this clonotype. The rearrangement joins TRBV2 to TRBJ1-5; D not resolved. V was pared by 6 bases and J by 4 bases, with 10 bases between. Germline V gene lookup returns CDR1 SNHLY and CDR2 FYNNEI. This CDR3 spans 13 amino acids. CDR3 region: CASRDRQNQPQHF. The CDR3 region has the DNA TGTGCCAGCAGAGACCGCCAGAATCAGCCCCAGCATTTT.

V gene TRBV9 combines with J gene TRBJ2-3, with 8 bases that match TRBD2. Germline V gene sequence: CDR1 SGDLS, CDR2 YYNGEE. The CDR3 has 15 amino acids. Losses at the gene ends were 4 bases for V and 1 base for J; bases not matched to a gene: 5. The CDR3 nucleotides read TGTGCCAGCAGCCGGGGGGGGAAGGGCACAGATACGCAGTATTTT. Translating gives CASSRGGKGTDTQYF.

This clonotype showed up just a few times. V and J are TRBV20-1 and TRBJ1-1, with a weak D call TRBD1 (5 bases). Per the germline V gene, CDR1 is DFQATT and CDR2 is SNEGSKA (reference sequence). The CDR3 has 15 residues. Trimming pared 3 bases from V and 1 base from J, leaving 15 bases between. The chain's CDR3 is CSASRAGTGNTEAFF. CDR3 nucleotides: TGCAGTGCTAGTCGAGCCGGGACGGGGAACACTGAAGCTTTCTTT.

This clonotype was seen a handful of times. The chain combines TRBV7-6 with TRBJ2-7; 7 nucleotides align to TRBD2. Germline values: CDR1 SGHVS, CDR2 FNYEAQ. V was pared by 1 base and J by 5 bases, with 2 bases of the junction left unmatched. This CDR3 is built from 13 residues. CDR3: CASSLEAGDEQYF. The CDR3 nucleotides are TGTGCCAGCAGCTTAGAGGCGGGGGACGAGCAGTACTTC.

This clonotype occurred many times. The V gene is TRBV7-9, the J gene TRBJ2-7; D might be TRBD2 (5 bases). Trimming cost V 7 bases and J 6 bases, with 13 bases left between them. CDR3 length equals 12 residues. Per germline, CDR1 SEHNR and CDR2 FQNEAQ (reference sequence). The CDR3 DNA is TGTGCCAGCAATAAGAACGAGGGCGAGCAGTACTTC. Translated: CASNKNEGEQYF.

This clonotype was seen a handful of times. V is TRBV6-5 and J is TRBJ1-1; tentative D call: TRBD1 (5 bases). The CDR3 spans 17 residues. Between the trimmed V and J ends, which lost 4 bases and 0 bases, there was a span of 18 bases. CDR1 and CDR2 from the germline V gene are MNHEY and SVGAGI. The CDR3 is CASSFSGDVRVNTEAFF. CDR3 sequence (DNA): TGTGCCAGCAGTTTCTCCGGGGACGTTAGAGTGAACACTGAAGCTTTCTTT.

This clonotype has only a few counts. The chain recombines TRBV28 with TRBJ2-7; D is perhaps TRBD1 (6 bases). Germline V gene sequence: CDR1 MDHEN, CDR2 SYDVKM. V lost 1 base to trimming and J lost 2 bases, with 9 bases between them. The CDR3 loop spans 14 amino acids. The CDR3 nucleotides read TGTGCCAGCAGTTTATCCGGGACAACCTACGAGCAGTACGTC. This codes for CASSLSGTTYEQYV.

The table lists this clonotype with a few counts. The genes are TRBV6-5 and TRBJ1-2; 8 bases align to TRBD1. The CDR3 has 15 residues. Germline values: CDR1 MNHEY, CDR2 SVGAGI. With V trimmed by 6 bases and J by 3 bases, 9 bases remained unmatched. CDR3 sequence: CASSDPQGGDYGYTF. CDR3 sequence (DNA): TGTGCCAGCAGCGATCCACAGGGGGGGGACTATGGCTACACCTTC.

This clonotype was counted a few times. This sequence joins TRBV6-5 and TRBJ1-4, with 10 bases lining up with TRBD1. J lost 7 bases, V lost 6 bases, and 14 bases had no gene match. Germline loops: CDR1 MNHEY, CDR2 SVGAGI. The CDR3 extends over 17 amino acids. In DNA, the CDR3 is TGTGCCAGCAGCCTATATGGGTCCGGGACAGGGGCTGAAAAACTGTTTTTT. Protein: CASSLYGSGTGAEKLFF.

In its sample, this clonotype was seen a few times. V gene TRBV29-1 combines with J gene TRBJ1-5; D is uncertain. In germline, CDR1 is SQVTM, CDR2 ANQGSEA. The CDR3 extends over 13 amino acids. Trimming cost V 6 bases and J 5 bases, with 14 bases left between them. The CDR3 nucleotides read TGCAGCGTATCAGACACATTGGATCAGCCCCAGCATTTT. Protein product: CSVSDTLDQPQHF.

This clonotype was recorded a few times. The chain links TRBV5-4 to TRBJ2-7; D possibly matches TRBD1 or TRBD2 (5 bases each). The germline V and J ends were trimmed by 2 bases and 6 bases, with 15 bases remaining between them. The CDR3 spans 14 residues. Germline CDR1 and CDR2: SGHNT and YYREEE (reference sequence). The CDR3 nucleotides read TGTGCCAGCAGCTTTGGGCCAGGGAGTGGCGAGCAGTACGTC. Its translation: CASSFGPGSGEQYV.

This clonotype has only a few counts. This chain connects TRBV5-1 to TRBJ2-3; D unclear. The germline V and J ends were trimmed by 3 bases and 0 bases, with 8 bases remaining between them. CDR3 length: 14 amino acids. The germline V gene encodes CDR1 SGHRS and CDR2 YFSETQ. CDR3 in amino acids: CASSSIPSTDTQYF. CDR3 nucleotides: TGCGCCAGCAGCTCGATTCCTAGCACAGATACGCAGTATTTT.

The V call is TRBV12-3 or TRBV12-4, the J call TRBJ1-5, with D unclear. Deletions cut 5 bases from V and 2 bases from J, with 16 bases between. The CDR3 is 16 residues long. In nucleotides, the CDR3 is TGTGCCAGCAGTCCCCGCGCGGGCGAAGGCAATCAGCCCCAGCATTTT. Translating it yields CASSPRAGEGNQPQHF.

The sample holds many counts of this clonotype. The chain combines TRBV20-1 with TRBJ1-1, with D unclear. Germline CDR1 and CDR2: DFQATT and SNEGSKA (reference sequence). This CDR3 is built from 11 residues. Trimming pared 3 bases from V and 1 base from J, leaving 3 bases between. The CDR3: CSASRNTEAFF. CDR3 nucleotides: TGCAGTGCTAGCAGGAACACTGAAGCTTTCTTT.

The chain recombines TRBV5-1 with TRBJ2-4; 7 nucleotides match TRBD1. The CDR3 totals 18 residues. J gave up 0 bases and V 3 bases, and 12 bases lay outside the gene matches. Germline V lookup: CDR1 SGHRS, CDR2 YFSETQ. CDR3 DNA sequence: TGCGCCAGCAGCTGGACGGGACAGAGGGATCTAGCCAAAAACATTCAGTACTTC. It encodes CASSWTGQRDLAKNIQYF.

This chain joins TRBV12-3 or TRBV12-4 and TRBJ1-5; the D is unclear. Trimming pared 6 bases from V and 6 bases from J, leaving 15 bases between. This CDR3 comprises 14 residues. CDR3 loop: CASRVGVDSQPQHF. The DNA for the CDR3 is TGTGCCAGCAGGGTCGGGGTCGATAGTCAGCCCCAGCATTTT.

The sample holds many counts of this clonotype. V is TRBV27 and J is TRBJ1-5; D remains ambiguous. This CDR3 has 13 amino acids. CDR1 and CDR2 (germline): MNHEY, SMNVEV (reference sequence). V lost 8 bases and J 1 base, leaving 9 bases between the germline ends. CDR3 sequence reads: CASCMGSNQPQHF. DNA for the CDR3: TGTGCCAGCTGTATGGGCAGCAATCAGCCCCAGCATTTT.

This chain links TRBV11-2 with TRBJ1-5, with D maybe TRBD1 (5 bases). The CDR3 totals 14 residues. Germline values: CDR1 SGHAT, CDR2 FQNNGV. V was pared by 0 bases and J by 6 bases, with 9 bases between. The CDR3 loop is CASSLDGGGQPQHF. The CDR3 DNA reads as TGTGCCAGCAGCTTAGACGGGGGGGGTCAGCCCCAGCATTTT.

A few counts support this clonotype. J is TRBJ2-3 and V is TRBV7-8; D ambiguous. This CDR3 is built from 16 residues. V was pared by 5 bases and J by 2 bases, with 17 bases between. Germline CDR1 and CDR2: SGHVS and FQNEAQ. The CDR3 coding sequence is TGTGCCAGCAGCCCCCCGGGCGGCGAAGACACAGATACGCAGTATTTT. Translated: CASSPPGGEDTDTQYF.

This clonotype turned up a few times. This chain connects TRBV7-9 to TRBJ1-6, with D perhaps matching TRBD1 (5 bases). This CDR3 has 15 residues. CDR1 is SEHNR, CDR2 FQNEAQ, per germline (reference sequence). Trimming removed 5 bases at V and 7 bases at J, with 15 bases between. The CDR3 sequence is CASSNAQWGNSPLHF. CDR3 bases: TGTGCCAGCAGCAACGCCCAGTGGGGGAATTCACCCCTCCACTTT.

This clonotype was seen only a few times. V usage is TRBV27 and J usage is TRBJ2-4; the D gene could be TRBD1 or TRBD2 (5 bases each). V was cut by 6 bases and J by 8 bases, with 11 bases left in between. Germline V CDR1 and CDR2: MNHEY, SMNVEV (reference sequence). The CDR3 covers 12 residues. CDR3 loop: CASRGVADIQYF. CDR3 sequence (DNA): TGTGCCAGCAGGGGGGTCGCTGACATTCAGTACTTC.

In this sample, this clonotype turned up many times. The gene calls are TRBV25-1 and TRBJ2-7; D is uncertain. Trimming left V 0 bases short and J 3 bases short, with 6 bases between. Germline-derived CDR1 and CDR2 are MGHDK and SYGVNS. The CDR3 has 13 residues. CDR3 nucleotides: TGTGCCAGCAGTGAATACCCAGGCTACGAGCAGTACTTC. Encoded protein: CASSEYPGYEQYF.

This clonotype was seen a handful of times. The chain combines TRBV6-6 with TRBJ2-3, with D possibly being TRBD1 (6 bases). The germline CDR1 and CDR2 sequences are MNHNY and SVGAGI (reference sequence). There are 16 residues in the CDR3. The V end lost 6 bases, the J end lost 0 bases, and 16 bases lay between the germline ends. As DNA, the CDR3 is TGTGCCAGCAGCACCCAGGGGACGGCTAGCACAGATACGCAGTATTTT. Amino acids: CASSTQGTASTDTQYF.

This clonotype has a handful of counts. V is TRBV3-1 and J is TRBJ2-3; 12 nucleotides align to TRBD2. CDR3 length equals 17 residues. V trimming: 4 bases; J trimming: 5 bases; junction bases outside the gene matches: 10. Germline CDR1 and CDR2: LGHDT and YNNKEL (reference sequence). DNA of the CDR3: TGTGCCAGCAGCCCAGCGACTAGCGGGGGCCGGGGAGATACGCAGTATTTT. It is translated as CASSPATSGGRGDTQYF.

V usage is TRBV6-5 and J usage is TRBJ2-5, with D unclear. The germline gives CDR1 MNHEY, CDR2 SVGAGI. The V end was cut by 6 bases, the J end by 3 bases, with 8 bases between. This CDR3 is built from 12 residues. The CDR3: CASRGAEETQYF. In nucleotides, the CDR3 is TGTGCCAGCAGGGGCGCGGAAGAGACCCAGTACTTC.

V gene TRBV30 combines with J gene TRBJ1-1; TRBD1 matches 7 bases. This CDR3 comprises 13 residues. From germline, CDR1 is GTSNPN and CDR2 SVGIG (reference sequence). The J segment lost 4 bases and the V segment lost 6 bases, leaving 8 bases of the junction unmatched. The chain's CDR3 is CACYRGLPTEAFF. In DNA form, the CDR3 reads TGTGCCTGTTACAGGGGTTTGCCCACTGAAGCTTTCTTT.